The following is a T cell receptor (beta chain) sequence with its context. Its antigen is not known. This entry comes from a study of T cell responses to AZD1222 COVID-19 vaccine. The study's findings and limits: Close to half of all spike-specific TCRs reportedly target regions of the variants that are unmutated. The CD4 TCRs associated with vaccination extended across spike and predominated at 160-218 and 743-854. No day 14 peak samples; only post-peak repertoires were characterized. Females made up more of the donors, who were largely white British, and clonal diversity may have come out too low.

The CDR3 sequence is 12 residues long. Germline CDR1 is MNHNY and CDR2 is SVGAGI (reference sequence). Trimming took 5 bases from V and 3 from J, leaving 5 bases between them. Clones were sequenced by immunoSEQ multiplex PCR, and TCRdb holds only the in-frame ones, with some missing. In the table there are about 56,000 clones, approximately 86% of which are singletons. The rearrangement uses TRBV6-6 and TRBJ1-5; D is uncertain. The sequences come from peripheral blood, collected 28 days after the second AZD1222 dose. The receptor comes from an adult who received the AZD1222 COVID-19 vaccine. The DNA of the CDR3 is TGTGCCAGCAGTCCGTTCAATCAGCCCCAGCATTTT. Its protein is CASSPFNQPQHF.